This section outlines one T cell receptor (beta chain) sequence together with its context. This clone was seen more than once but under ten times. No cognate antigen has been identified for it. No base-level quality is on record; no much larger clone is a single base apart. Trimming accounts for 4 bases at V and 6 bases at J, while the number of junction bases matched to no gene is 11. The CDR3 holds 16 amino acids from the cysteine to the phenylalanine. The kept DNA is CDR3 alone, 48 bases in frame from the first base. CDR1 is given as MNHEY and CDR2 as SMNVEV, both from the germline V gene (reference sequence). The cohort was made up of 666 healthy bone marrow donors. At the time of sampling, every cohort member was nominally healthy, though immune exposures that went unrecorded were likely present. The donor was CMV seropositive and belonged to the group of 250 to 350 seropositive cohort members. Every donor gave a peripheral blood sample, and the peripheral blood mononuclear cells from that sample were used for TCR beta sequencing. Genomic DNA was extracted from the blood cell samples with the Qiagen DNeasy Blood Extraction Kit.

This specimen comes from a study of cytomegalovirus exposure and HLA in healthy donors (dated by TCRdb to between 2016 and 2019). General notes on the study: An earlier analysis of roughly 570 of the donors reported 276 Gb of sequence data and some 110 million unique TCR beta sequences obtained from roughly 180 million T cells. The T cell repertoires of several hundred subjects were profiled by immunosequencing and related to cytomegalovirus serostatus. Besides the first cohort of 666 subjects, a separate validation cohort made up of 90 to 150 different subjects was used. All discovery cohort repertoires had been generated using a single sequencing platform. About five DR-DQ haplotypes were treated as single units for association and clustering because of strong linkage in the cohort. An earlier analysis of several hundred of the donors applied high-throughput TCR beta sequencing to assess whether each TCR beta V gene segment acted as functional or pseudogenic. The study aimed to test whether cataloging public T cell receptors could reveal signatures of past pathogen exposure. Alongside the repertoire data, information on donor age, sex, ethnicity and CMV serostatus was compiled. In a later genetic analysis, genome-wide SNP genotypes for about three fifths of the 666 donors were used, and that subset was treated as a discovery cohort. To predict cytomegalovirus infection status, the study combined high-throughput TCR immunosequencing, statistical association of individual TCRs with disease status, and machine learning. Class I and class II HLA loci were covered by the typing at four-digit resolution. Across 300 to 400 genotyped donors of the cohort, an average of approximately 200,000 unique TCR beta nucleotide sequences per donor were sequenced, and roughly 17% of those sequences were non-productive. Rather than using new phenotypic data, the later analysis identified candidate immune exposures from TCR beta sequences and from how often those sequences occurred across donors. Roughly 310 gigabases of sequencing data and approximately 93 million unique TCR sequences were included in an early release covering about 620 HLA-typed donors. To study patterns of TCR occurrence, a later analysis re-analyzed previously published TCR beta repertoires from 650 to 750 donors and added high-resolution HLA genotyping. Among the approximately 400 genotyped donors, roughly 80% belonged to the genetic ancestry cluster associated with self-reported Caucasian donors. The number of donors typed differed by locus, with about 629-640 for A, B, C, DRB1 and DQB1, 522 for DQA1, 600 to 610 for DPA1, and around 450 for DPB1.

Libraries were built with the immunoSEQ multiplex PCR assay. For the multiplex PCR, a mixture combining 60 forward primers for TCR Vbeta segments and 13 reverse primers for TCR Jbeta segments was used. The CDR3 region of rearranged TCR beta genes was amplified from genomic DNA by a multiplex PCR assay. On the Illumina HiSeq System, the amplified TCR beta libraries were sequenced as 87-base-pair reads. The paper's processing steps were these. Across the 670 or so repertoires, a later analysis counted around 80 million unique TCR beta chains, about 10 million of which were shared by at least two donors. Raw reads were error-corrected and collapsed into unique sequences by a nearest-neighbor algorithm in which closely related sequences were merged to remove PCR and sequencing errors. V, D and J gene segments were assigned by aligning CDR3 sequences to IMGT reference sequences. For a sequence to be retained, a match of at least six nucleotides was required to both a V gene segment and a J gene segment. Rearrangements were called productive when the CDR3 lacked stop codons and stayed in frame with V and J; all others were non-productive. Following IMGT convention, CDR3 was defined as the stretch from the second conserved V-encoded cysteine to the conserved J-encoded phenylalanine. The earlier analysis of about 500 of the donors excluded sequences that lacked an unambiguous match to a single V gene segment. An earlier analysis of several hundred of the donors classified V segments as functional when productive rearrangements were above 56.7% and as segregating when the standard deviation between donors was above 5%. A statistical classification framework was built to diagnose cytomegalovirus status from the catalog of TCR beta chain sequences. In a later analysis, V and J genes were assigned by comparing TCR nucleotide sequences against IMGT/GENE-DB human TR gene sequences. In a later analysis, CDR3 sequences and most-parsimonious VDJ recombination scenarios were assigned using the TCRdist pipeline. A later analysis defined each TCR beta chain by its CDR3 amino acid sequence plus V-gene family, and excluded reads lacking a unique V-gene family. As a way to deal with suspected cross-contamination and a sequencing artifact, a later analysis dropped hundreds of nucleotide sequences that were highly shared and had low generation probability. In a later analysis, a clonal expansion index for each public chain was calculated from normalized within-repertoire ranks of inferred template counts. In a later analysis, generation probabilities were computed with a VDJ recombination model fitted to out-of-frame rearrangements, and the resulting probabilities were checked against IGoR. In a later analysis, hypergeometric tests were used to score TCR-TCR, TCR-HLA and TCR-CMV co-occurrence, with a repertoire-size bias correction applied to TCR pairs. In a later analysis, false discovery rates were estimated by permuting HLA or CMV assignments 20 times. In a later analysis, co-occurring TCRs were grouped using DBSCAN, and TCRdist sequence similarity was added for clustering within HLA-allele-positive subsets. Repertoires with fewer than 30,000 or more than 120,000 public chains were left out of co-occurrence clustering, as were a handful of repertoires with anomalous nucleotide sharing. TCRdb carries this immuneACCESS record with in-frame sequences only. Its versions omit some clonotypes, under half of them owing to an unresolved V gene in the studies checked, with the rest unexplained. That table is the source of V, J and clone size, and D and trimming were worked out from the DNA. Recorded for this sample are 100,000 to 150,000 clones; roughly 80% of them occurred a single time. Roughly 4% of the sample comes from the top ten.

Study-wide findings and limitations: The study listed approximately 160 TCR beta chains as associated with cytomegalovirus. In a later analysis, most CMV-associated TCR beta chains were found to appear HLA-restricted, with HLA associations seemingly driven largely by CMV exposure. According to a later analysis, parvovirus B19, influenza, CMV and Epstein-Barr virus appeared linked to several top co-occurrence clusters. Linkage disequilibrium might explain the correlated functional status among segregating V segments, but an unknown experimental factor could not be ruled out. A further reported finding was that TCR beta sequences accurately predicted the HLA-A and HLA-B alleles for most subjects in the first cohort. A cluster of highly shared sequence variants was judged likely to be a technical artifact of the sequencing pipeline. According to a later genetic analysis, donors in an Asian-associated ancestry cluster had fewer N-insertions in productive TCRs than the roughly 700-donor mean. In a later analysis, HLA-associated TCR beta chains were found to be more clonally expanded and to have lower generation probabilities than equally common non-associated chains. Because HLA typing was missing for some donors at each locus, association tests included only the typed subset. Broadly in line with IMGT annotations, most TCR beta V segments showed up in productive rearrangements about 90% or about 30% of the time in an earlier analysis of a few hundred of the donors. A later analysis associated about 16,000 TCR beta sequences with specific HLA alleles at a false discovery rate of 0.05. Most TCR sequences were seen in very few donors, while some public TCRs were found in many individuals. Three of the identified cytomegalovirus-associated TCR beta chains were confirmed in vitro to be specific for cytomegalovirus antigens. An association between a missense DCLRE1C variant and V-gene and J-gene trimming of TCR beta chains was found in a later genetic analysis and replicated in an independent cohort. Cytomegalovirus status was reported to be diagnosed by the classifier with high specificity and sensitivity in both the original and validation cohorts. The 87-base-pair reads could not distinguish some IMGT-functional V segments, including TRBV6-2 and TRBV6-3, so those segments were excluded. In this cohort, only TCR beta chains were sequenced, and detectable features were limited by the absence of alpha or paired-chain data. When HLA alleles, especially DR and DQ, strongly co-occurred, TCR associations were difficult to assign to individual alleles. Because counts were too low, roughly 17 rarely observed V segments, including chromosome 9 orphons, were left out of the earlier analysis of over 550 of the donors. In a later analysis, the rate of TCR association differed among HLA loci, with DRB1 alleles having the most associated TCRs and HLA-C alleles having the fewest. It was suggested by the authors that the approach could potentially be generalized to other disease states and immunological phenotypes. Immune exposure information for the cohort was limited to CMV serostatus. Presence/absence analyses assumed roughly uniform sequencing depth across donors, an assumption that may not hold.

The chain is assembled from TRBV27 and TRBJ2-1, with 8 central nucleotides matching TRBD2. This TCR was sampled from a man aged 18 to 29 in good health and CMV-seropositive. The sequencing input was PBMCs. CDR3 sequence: CASSSHPGGRVNEQFF. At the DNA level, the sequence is TGTGCCAGCAGTTCCCACCCGGGAGGGAGGGTCAATGAGCAGTTCTTC.